The rows below give T cell receptor beta chains drawn from one sample of a study of blood T cell repertoires in COVID-19. TCRdb's copy holds only in-frame clones and misses some; the assay was immunoSEQ multiplex PCR. In the table there are about 58,000 clones, about 77% of which are singletons. Sequencing input: peripheral blood. These receptors all come from a human donor in a cohort sampled during active COVID-19. Each CDR3 is given with its conserved first and last residue. A D gene is named only where the DNA matches it firmly. Clone size is given for some rows only: seen once, a few or many times, or a class if the clone is expanded.

clone size,V gene,D gene,J gene,CDR3 protein,CDR3 DNA
once,TRBV4-3,TRBD1,TRBJ1-1,CASSQDLGLTGEVPEAFF,TGCGCCAGCAGCCAAGATCTGGGATTAACAGGGGAGGTCCCTGAAGCTTTCTTT
.,TRBV27,.,TRBJ2-7,CAVSDTFSYEQYF,TGTGCCGTCTCGGACACCTTCTCCTACGAGCAGTACTTC
.,TRBV5-1,TRBD1,TRBJ2-7,CASSPRPGQANYEQYF,TGCGCCAGCAGCCCACGACCGGGACAGGCCAACTACGAGCAGTACTTC
.,TRBV6-5,.,TRBJ1-1,CASSKTGLNTEAFF,TGTGCCAGCAGTAAAACAGGTCTGAACACTGAAGCTTTCTTT
.,TRBV5-1,TRBD2,TRBJ2-5,CASSLGTSGRGETQYF,TGCGCCAGCAGCCTGGGGACTAGCGGGAGGGGAGAGACCCAGTACTTC
.,TRBV7-3,TRBD2,TRBJ2-3,CASSFGLAGADTQYF,TGTGCCAGCAGCTTCGGACTAGCGGGAGCAGATACGCAGTATTTT
once,TRBV30,TRBD1,TRBJ2-5,CAWSTGTEETQYF,TGTGCCTGGAGTACAGGGACAGAAGAGACCCAGTACTTC
.,TRBV6-5,TRBD1,TRBJ1-5,CASTVGAGGQPQHF,TGTGCCAGCACCGTGGGGGCAGGGGGTCAGCCCCAGCATTTT
.,TRBV6-1,.,TRBJ2-7,CASSDRFYEQYF,TGTGCCAGCAGTGACAGGTTCTACGAGCAGTACTTC
.,TRBV4-3,TRBD1,TRBJ2-7,CASSQDMPTGSVEQYF,TGCGCCAGCAGCCAAGACATGCCGACAGGGTCGGTCGAGCAGTACTTC
.,TRBV28,.,TRBJ2-1,CASSSGTAGLQLYNEQFF,TGTGCCAGCTCATCCGGGACAGCGGGTTTACAGCTCTACAATGAGCAGTTCTTC
.,TRBV6-5,.,TRBJ2-5,CASRARGETQYF,TGTGCCAGCAGGGCACGCGGGGAGACCCAGTACTTC
.,TRBV6-5,.,TRBJ2-3,CASSYEAGHTQYF,TGTGCCAGCAGTTACGAGGCAGGGCATACGCAGTATTTT
.,TRBV9,.,TRBJ1-2,CASSVGTTPNYGYTF,TGTGCCAGCAGCGTTGGGACAACTCCTAACTATGGCTACACCTTC
.,TRBV5-1,TRBD2,TRBJ2-3,CASSLESAGGPFGSDTQYF,TGCGCCAGCAGCTTGGAATCGGCGGGAGGGCCATTTGGATCAGATACGCAGTATTTT
.,TRBV4-1,.,TRBJ2-3,CASSQFGGGEKDTQYF,TGCGCCAGCAGCCAATTCGGAGGGGGGGAGAAAGATACGCAGTATTTT
.,TRBV6-5,.,TRBJ1-6,CASSPDRSYSPLHF,TGTGCCAGCAGTCCCGACAGGTCCTACTCACCCCTCCACTTT